This T cell receptor (beta chain) was observed in a study of OX40 agonist ivuxolimab in advanced cancers. V lost 3 bases to trimming and J lost 2 bases, with 11 bases between them. The CDR3 loop spans 15 amino acids. The V gene's germline CDR1 is SEHNR and CDR2 FQNEAQ (reference sequence). The table came from immunoSEQ multiplex PCR; TCRdb's copy has only in-frame clones and leaves some out. The data contain more than 95,000 clones, 85% to 95% of them singletons. The chain recombines TRBV7-9 with TRBJ1-5; no firm D call. The TCR sequence derives from an adult with an advanced solid tumor such as melanoma, head and neck, liver or kidney cancer. The source material was CD4+ or CD8+ T cells sorted from blood, sampled in a trial of the OX40 agonist ivuxolimab. The CDR3 loop reads CASSFSIPGNQPQHF. The DNA of the CDR3 is TGTGCCAGCAGCTTTAGTATCCCGGGCAATCAGCCCCAGCATTTT.